Presented here are 29 T cell receptor beta chains from one specimen sequenced in a study of blood T cell repertoires in COVID-19. The data were produced by immunoSEQ multiplex PCR, yet TCRdb's version contains in-frame clones alone and is incomplete. The data show about 200,000 clones, over 75% seen once. The sample consisted of peripheral blood. All receptors come from an elderly man with acute or convalescent COVID-19.

The table lists this clone with a few counts. This rearrangement joins TRBV7-8 to TRBJ2-7; 7 nucleotides line up with TRBD2. Germline CDR1 and CDR2: SGHVS and FQNEAQ. Trimming removed 2 bases from V and 5 bases from J; junction bases left unmatched: 6. This CDR3 is 14 amino acids long. CDR3 sequence: CASSLTTSVHEQYV. The CDR3 DNA reads TGTGCCAGCAGCTTAACAACTAGCGTACACGAGCAGTACGTC.

The chain links TRBV7-3 to TRBJ2-3, with D maybe TRBD1 (6 bases). The V and J ends lost 5 bases and 5 bases respectively, with 17 bases between them. The CDR3 length is 15 residues. Per germline, CDR1 SGHTA and CDR2 FQGTGA. The CDR3 DNA reads TGTGCCAGCAGCCCCCACACAACAGGGATAGATACGCAGTATTTT. It codes for CASSPHTTGIDTQYF.

The V call is TRBV27, the J call TRBJ2-1; TRBD2 matches at 11 bases. CDR3 length: 15 amino acids. J gave up 6 bases and V 3 bases, and 4 bases lay outside the gene matches. Germline V gives CDR1 MNHEY, CDR2 SMNVEV (reference sequence). CDR3 nucleotide sequence: TGTGCCAGCAGTTTTAGCGGGAGGGGAACCAATGAGCAGTTCTTC. Its protein product is CASSFSGRGTNEQFF.

The table lists this clone with a count of one. The V call is TRBV5-1, the J call TRBJ2-1; 9 nucleotides agree with TRBD1. V lost 0 bases to trimming and J lost 5 bases; unmatched junction nucleotides: 9. In germline, CDR1 is SGHRS, CDR2 YFSETQ. The CDR3 totals 17 residues. This CDR3 reads CASSLAGSGQGNNEQFF. The CDR3, as DNA: TGCGCCAGCAGCTTGGCCGGATCGGGACAGGGCAACAATGAGCAGTTCTTC. Based on the CDR3 plus reference TRBV5-1 and TRBJ2-1, the full variable domain is KAGVTQTPRYLIKTRGQQVTLSCSPISGHRSVSWYQQTPGQGLQFLFEYFSETQRNKGNFPGRFSGRQFSNSRSEMNVSTLELGDSALYLCASSLAGSGQGNNEQFFGPGTRLTVL.

The chain uses TRBV6-5 and TRBJ1-2; 10 bases are shared with TRBD1. Germline CDR1 is MNHEY and CDR2 is SVGAGI. V gave up 6 bases and J gave up 3 bases; unmatched junction bases: 4. This CDR3 spans 14 amino acids. The CDR3 DNA is TGTGCCAGCAGCAGGACAGGGGGGGACTATGGCTACACCTTC. Its translation is CASSRTGGDYGYTF.

This chain connects TRBV5-1 to TRBJ1-4, with TRBD1 as a possible D gene (5 bases). Looked up from germline, CDR1 is SGHRS and CDR2 is YFSETQ. This CDR3 is built from 16 residues. V dropped 4 bases and J dropped 0 bases, with 13 bases sitting between them. CDR3 region: CASSVDRPTTNEKLFF. The CDR3, as DNA: TGCGCCAGCAGCGTAGACAGACCAACAACTAATGAAAAACTGTTTTTT.

This clone showed up just once. This chain uses TRBV7-2 with TRBJ2-3, with 11 bases identical to TRBD2. Trimming removed 5 bases from V and 2 bases from J; junction bases left unmatched: 6. The CDR3 consists of 16 residues. CDR1 and CDR2 from the germline V gene are SGHTA and FQGNSA. This CDR3 is CASSLGLAGYTDTQYF. DNA for the CDR3: TGTGCCAGCAGCCTCGGACTAGCGGGCTACACAGATACGCAGTATTTT.

The chain employs TRBV5-1 and TRBJ2-1; 7 bases are shared with TRBD1. The CDR3 has 15 amino acids. V was clipped by 2 bases and J by 4 bases; unmatched bases: 6. Looked up from germline, CDR1 is SGHRS and CDR2 is YFSETQ. The CDR3 region has the DNA TGCGCCAGCAGCTTTTCCGGGACAGAGTACAATGAGCAGTTCTTC. Encoded protein: CASSFSGTEYNEQFF. The variable domain in full, with the rest retrieved from reference TRBV5-1 and TRBJ2-1, is KAGVTQTPRYLIKTRGQQVTLSCSPISGHRSVSWYQQTPGQGLQFLFEYFSETQRNKGNFPGRFSGRQFSNSRSEMNVSTLELGDSALYLCASSFSGTEYNEQFFGPGTRLTVL.

The J gene is TRBJ2-2, the V gene TRBV4-1; 12 nucleotides line up with TRBD2. The CDR3 runs 18 residues. V trimming: 3 bases; J trimming: 5 bases; junction bases outside the gene matches: 10. Germline CDR1 MGHRA, CDR2 YSYEKL. CDR3 amino acids: CASSHGGLAGRGTGELFF. DNA of the CDR3: TGCGCCAGCAGCCATGGAGGACTAGCGGGAAGAGGAACCGGGGAGCTGTTTTTT.

The rearrangement joins TRBV16 to TRBJ1-4; TRBD1 might be the D (6 bases). The CDR3 is made up of 15 amino acids. Germline V gene sequence: CDR1 KGHSY, CDR2 FQNENV. Trimming pared 2 bases from V and 2 bases from J, leaving 9 bases between. CDR3 sequence (DNA): TGTGCCAGCAGCCAAAGCAGGGGTACTAATGAAAAACTGTTTTTT. Amino acid sequence: CASSQSRGTNEKLFF.

This clone was detected only once. The gene calls are TRBV28 and TRBJ2-7; 8 positions match TRBD1. The CDR3 covers 16 residues. Germline V CDR1 and CDR2: MDHEN, SYDVKM. After removal of 1 base from V and 3 bases from J, the junction contained 8 bases not matched to a gene. The CDR3 nucleotides read TGTGCCAGCAGTTTATATGGACCCGGACAGGGCTACGAGCAGTACTTC. Amino acid sequence: CASSLYGPGQGYEQYF.

This clone appeared a few times. The gene calls are TRBV24-1 and TRBJ1-4; maybe TRBD1 (6 bases). The V end was cut by 3 bases, the J end by 4 bases, with 11 bases between. The CDR3 loop spans 15 amino acids. Germline V CDR1 and CDR2: KGHDR, SFDVKD. CDR3 coding DNA: TGTGCCACCAGTGATGGGGGCAGCCTTAATGAAAAACTGTTTTTT. This encodes CATSDGGSLNEKLFF.

This clone showed up just a few times. The gene calls are TRBV6-5 and TRBJ2-1; the D is unclear. The CDR3 runs 14 residues. From germline, CDR1 is MNHEY and CDR2 SVGAGI. The V end was cut by 5 bases, the J end by 0 bases, with 8 bases between. The CDR3 loop is CASSRHSSYNEQFF. In DNA, the CDR3 is TGTGCCAGCAGTCGACATAGCTCCTACAATGAGCAGTTCTTC.

The CDR3, as DNA: TGTGCCAGCAGCCCTGGGCTTTGGGTCCAAGAGACCCAGTACTTC. Amino acids: CASSPGLWVQETQYF. The gene calls are TRBV14 and TRBJ2-5; D not resolved. CDR3 length: 15 amino acids. Per germline, CDR1 SGHDN and CDR2 FVKESK. The V end was cut by 4 bases, the J end by 1 base, with 13 bases between. Combining the CDR3 with reference TRBV14 and TRBJ2-5 gives the whole variable domain EAGVTQFPSHSVIEKGQTVTLRCDPISGHDNLYWYRRVMGKEIKFLLHFVKESKQDESGMPNNRFLAERTGGTYSTLKVQPAELEDSGVYFCASSPGLWVQETQYFGPGTRLLVL.

The chain combines TRBV6-4 with TRBJ1-5, with D tentatively TRBD1 (5 bases). The germline gives CDR1 MRHNA, CDR2 SNTAGT. V lost 2 bases to trimming and J lost 4 bases, with 27 bases between them. The CDR3 covers 20 residues. In nucleotides, the CDR3 is TGTGCCAGCAGTGACACCCCGGGCAGGGCTTTCAAATCTTTTAATCAGCCCCAGCATTTT. This encodes CASSDTPGRAFKSFNQPQHF.

The J gene is TRBJ1-2, the V gene TRBV2; 8 bases are shared with TRBD1. V lost 2 bases, J lost 6 bases, and 2 bases stayed unmatched. The length of the CDR3 is 13 residues. Germline V CDR1 and CDR2: SNHLY, FYNNEI. The CDR3 reads CASSETGGDGYTF. The CDR3 nucleotides are TGTGCCAGCAGTGAAACAGGGGGAGATGGCTACACCTTC.

The V and J genes are TRBV28 and TRBJ1-4, with D tentatively TRBD1 (5 bases). CDR1 is MDHEN, CDR2 SYDVKM, per germline. The V gene lost 6 bases and the J gene lost 7 bases, with 15 bases spanning the gap. CDR3 length: 14 residues. The CDR3 nucleotides read TGTGCCAGCAGGAGGCCGGGGGGAAGTGAAAAACTGTTTTTT. Encoded protein: CASRRPGGSEKLFF.

The gene calls are TRBV7-2 and TRBJ2-1, with 7 bases matching TRBD1. This CDR3 is 15 amino acids long. The germline CDR1 and CDR2 sequences are SGHTA and FQGNSA. J lost 6 bases, V lost 4 bases, and 9 bases had no gene match. This chain's CDR3 is CASSYQATGSNEQFF. CDR3 in DNA: TGTGCCAGCAGCTACCAGGCGACAGGGTCCAATGAGCAGTTCTTC.

V gene TRBV11-3 combines with J gene TRBJ2-1; tentatively, D is TRBD2 (6 bases). Trimming stripped 4 bases from V and 6 bases from J, with 16 bases between. Looked up from germline, CDR1 is SGHNT and CDR2 is YENEEA. The CDR3 is 15 amino acids. CDR3 sequence: CASSSVAGSINEQFF. Here the CDR3 DNA reads TGTGCCAGCAGCTCAGTGGCGGGATCGATCAATGAGCAGTTCTTC. The full variable domain, rest sourced from reference TRBV11-3 and TRBJ2-1, is EAGVVQSPRYKIIEKKQPVAFWCNPISGHNTLYWYLQNLGQGPELLIRYENEEAVDDSQLPKDRFSAERLKGVDSTLKIQPAELGDSAVYLCASSSVAGSINEQFFGPGTRLTVL.

DNA of the CDR3: TGCGCCAGCAGCCTGGGGACAGCCCCTATGCGCTACACCTTC. The encoded protein is CASSLGTAPMRYTF. The chain carries TRBV5-1 and TRBJ1-2, with 7 positions matching TRBD1. Looked up from germline, CDR1 is SGHRS and CDR2 is YFSETQ. CDR3 length: 14 residues. V lost 4 bases and J lost 9; bases outside the gene matches: 12.

This clone was seen just once. The rearrangement uses TRBV6-5 and TRBJ2-7; 8 bases are shared with TRBD1. The V segment lost 6 bases and the J segment 4 bases; nucleotides outside the gene matches: 8. Per germline, CDR1 MNHEY and CDR2 SVGAGI. This CDR3 comprises 14 residues. CDR3 loop: CASRGSGGLYEQYF. The CDR3 DNA reads TGTGCCAGCAGGGGGTCAGGGGGCTTGTACGAGCAGTACTTC.

The chain joins TRBV6-1 to TRBJ2-5; possibly TRBD2 for D (5 bases). Deletions cut 2 bases from V and 0 bases from J, with 10 bases between. The CDR3 has 15 amino acids. In germline, CDR1 is MNHNS, CDR2 SASEGT. The CDR3 here is CASSELRRDQETQYF. As DNA, the CDR3 is TGTGCCAGCAGTGAACTCCGGCGGGACCAAGAGACCCAGTACTTC.

The CDR3 coding sequence is TGTGCCAGCTCACCAGGATCTCAGGAGGGCTACGAGCAGTACTTC. Translating it yields CASSPGSQEGYEQYF. V and J are TRBV18 and TRBJ2-7; weak D call: TRBD2 (6 bases). This CDR3 has 15 amino acids. Germline V CDR1 and CDR2: KGHSH, LQKENI. V gave up 2 bases and J gave up 3 bases, with 14 bases separating them.

The V gene is TRBV6-6, the J gene TRBJ1-4; no clear D. V lost 8 bases and J 0 bases, leaving 4 bases between the germline ends. The CDR3 totals 12 residues. Germline V CDR1 and CDR2: MNHNY, SVGAGI (reference sequence). This chain's CDR3 is CASGPTNEKLFF. The CDR3 bases are TGTGCCAGCGGGCCAACTAATGAAAAACTGTTTTTT.

The rearrangement links TRBV3-1 (or the pseudogene TRBV3-2) to TRBJ2-3; D not certain. CDR3 size: 14 residues. V lost 3 bases and J lost 8, with 15 bases in between. Germline CDR1 reads LGHDT; CDR2 reads YNNKEL (reference sequence). CDR3 sequence reads: CASSQGGLPGTQYF. CDR3 nucleotide sequence: TGTGCCAGCAGCCAGGGTGGATTGCCAGGTACGCAGTATTTT.

V gene TRBV5-6 combines with J gene TRBJ2-1, with 14 bases matching TRBD2. J lost 9 bases, V lost 4 bases, and 6 bases had no gene match. Germline V CDR1 and CDR2: SGHDT, YYEEEE. The CDR3 extends over 15 amino acids. CDR3 in amino acids: CASSGGLAGVVEQFF. As DNA, the CDR3 is TGTGCCAGCAGCGGGGGACTAGCGGGAGTTGTTGAGCAGTTCTTC.

The J gene is TRBJ2-7, the V gene TRBV15; the D gene is possibly TRBD2 (6 bases). The CDR3 is 14 residues long. V dropped 8 bases and J dropped 6 bases, with 20 bases sitting between them. The germline V gene has CDR1 LNHNV and CDR2 YYDKDF (reference sequence). CDR3 DNA sequence: TGTGCCACCTCTGGCGTCGGGAGTCGGCGCGAGCAGTACTTC. Translated: CATSGVGSRREQYF.

The genes are TRBV24-1 and TRBJ1-4; D is ambiguous. Trimming removed 4 bases at V and 8 bases at J, with 10 bases between. Germline CDR1 KGHDR, CDR2 SFDVKD. The CDR3 covers 13 residues. CDR3 sequence: CATSEADWEKLFF. In DNA form, the CDR3 reads TGTGCCACCAGTGAGGCAGATTGGGAAAAACTGTTTTTT.

The rearrangement links TRBV7-8 to TRBJ1-1, with no clear D. This CDR3 is 13 amino acids long. V shed 2 bases and J shed 4 bases, with 8 bases lying between them. Germline CDR1 SGHVS, CDR2 FQNEAQ. The CDR3 sequence: CASSLTGITEAFF. The CDR3, as DNA: TGTGCCAGCAGCTTAACCGGGATCACTGAAGCTTTCTTT.